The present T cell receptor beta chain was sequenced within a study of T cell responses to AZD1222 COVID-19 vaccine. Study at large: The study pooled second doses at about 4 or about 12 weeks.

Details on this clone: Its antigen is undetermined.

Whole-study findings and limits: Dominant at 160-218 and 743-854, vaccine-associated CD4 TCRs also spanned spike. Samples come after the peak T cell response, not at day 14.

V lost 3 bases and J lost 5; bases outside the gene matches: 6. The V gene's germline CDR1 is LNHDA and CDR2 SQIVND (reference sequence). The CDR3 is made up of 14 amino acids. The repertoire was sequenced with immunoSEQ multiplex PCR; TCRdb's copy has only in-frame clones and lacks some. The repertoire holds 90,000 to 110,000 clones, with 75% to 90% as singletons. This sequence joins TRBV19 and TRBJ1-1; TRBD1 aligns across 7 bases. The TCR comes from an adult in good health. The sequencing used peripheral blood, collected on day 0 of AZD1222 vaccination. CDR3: CASSMQGEGTEAFF. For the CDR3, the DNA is TGTGCCAGTAGTATGCAGGGGGAAGGGACTGAAGCTTTCTTT.